Listed here are 20 T cell receptor beta chains from one sample, sequenced in a study of T cell repertoires in cytomegalovirus infection. The antigens for these receptors are not known. MiXCR, run by TCRdb on the reads, gives a single entry per CDR3 protein. This table holds about 830,000 distinct CDR3 sequences, approximately 32% found once. This material consisted of cultured CD8+ T cells from PBMCs, taken from culture after CMV antigen stimulation. Every receptor here comes from a human donor in good health (CMV status not recorded). Some clones in this sample may be carry-over from other donors' samples.

This clonotype has just a few counts. Written as DNA, the CDR3 is TGTGCCAGCAGTGAAGTCTGGGGGGTCATGAACACTGAAGCTTTCTTT. Protein sequence: CASSEVWGVMNTEAFF. The V call is TRBV6-1, the J call TRBJ1-1, with D tentatively TRBD1 (5 bases). The germline CDR1 and CDR2 sequences are MNHNS and SASEGT. Trimming stripped 1 base from V and 0 bases from J, with 12 bases between. The CDR3 loop spans 16 amino acids.

The gene calls are TRBV6-6 and TRBJ2-7, with 8 bases matching TRBD1. There are 14 residues in the CDR3. V lost 11 bases to trimming and J lost 2 bases; unmatched junction nucleotides: 11. CDR1 and CDR2 (germline): MNHNY, SVGAGI (reference sequence). The CDR3 coding sequence is TGTGCCTGTTCCGGGACAGGAGATCCCTACGAGCAGTACTTC. Protein: CACSGTGDPYEQYF.

The chain uses TRBV13 and TRBJ2-1; 7 bases fit TRBD1. The V segment lost 5 bases and the J segment 7 bases; nucleotides outside the gene matches: 8. CDR3 size: 14 residues. Germline CDR1 and CDR2: PRHDT and FYEKMQ (reference sequence). Here the CDR3 DNA reads TGTGCCAGCAGCGGCCCTGGGACAGCTAATGAGCAGTTCTTC. Translating gives CASSGPGTANEQFF.

J is TRBJ1-1 and V is TRBV4-1; D gene unclear. With 3 bases removed from V and 1 base from J, the gap between germline ends came to 9 bases. Per germline, CDR1 MGHRA and CDR2 YSYEKL. The CDR3 sequence is 14 residues long. The DNA of the CDR3 is TGCGCCAGCAGCCATCTCGCAGCGAACACTGAAGCTTTCTTT. It specifies CASSHLAANTEAFF.

The CDR3 nucleotides are TGTGCCAGCAGCTTAGTGTGGGTACAGGGTTTAGAGACCCAGTACTTC. This sequence encodes CASSLVWVQGLETQYF. The chain combines TRBV7-6 with TRBJ2-5; perhaps TRBD1 as D (6 bases). The CDR3 is made up of 16 amino acids. The germline CDR1 and CDR2 sequences are SGHVS and FNYEAQ. V lost 1 base, J lost 4 bases, and 16 bases lay in between. Supplemented by reference TRBV7-6 and TRBJ2-5, the full variable domain reads GAGVSQSPRYKVTKRGQDVALRCDPISGHVSLYWYRQALGQGPEFLTYFNYEAQQDKSGLPNDRFSAERPEGSISTLTIQRTEQRDSAMYRCASSLVWVQGLETQYFGPGTRLLVL.

This clonotype was counted a single time. The gene calls are TRBV20-1 and TRBJ1-6; 7 bases are shared with TRBD1. The J segment lost 8 bases and the V segment lost 5 bases, leaving 12 bases of the junction unmatched. CDR1 DFQATT and CDR2 SNEGSKA come from the germline V gene (reference sequence). There are 15 residues in the CDR3. The CDR3 sequence is CSAVRDRMGDSPLHF. The CDR3 nucleotides are TGCAGTGCTGTCCGGGACAGAATGGGTGATTCACCCCTCCACTTT.

About this clonotype: Since a much larger clone is just one base distant, this may be a read error. V usage is TRBV7-2 and J usage is TRBJ1-1, with a tentative D call TRBD1 (5 bases). V was cut by 0 bases and J by 6 bases, with 11 bases left in between. CDR3 length equals 14 residues. Germline V lookup: CDR1 SGHTA, CDR2 FQGNSA. In DNA, the CDR3 is TGTGCCAGCAGCTTAGCCGTGACAGACCCTGAAGCTTTCTTT. Encoded protein: CASSLAVTDPEAFF. Drawing the rest from reference TRBV7-2 and TRBJ1-1, the complete variable domain is GAGVSQSPSNKVTEKGKDVELRCDPISGHTALYWYRQSLGQGLEFLIYFQGNSAPDKSGLPSDRFSAERTGGSVSTLTIQRTQQEDSAVYLCASSLAVTDPEAFFGQGTRLTVV.

On this clonotype: A much larger clone lies a single base off, so this may be a read error. This rearrangement joins TRBV7-9 to TRBJ2-1; D is ambiguous. Germline values: CDR1 SEHNR, CDR2 FQNEAQ (reference sequence). V lost 0 bases and J 0 bases, leaving 9 bases between the germline ends. This CDR3 spans 16 amino acids. The DNA for the CDR3 is TGTGCCAGCAGCTTAGCGCAGTGGAGCTCCTACAATGAGCAGTTCTTC. Translated, it gives CASSLAQWSSYNEQFF.

Turning to this clonotype: One base away lies a much larger clone, so this may be a sequencing read error. The chain links TRBV7-6 to TRBJ2-1; D call uncertain. Germline V gene data show CDR1 as SGHVS and CDR2 as FNYEAQ. The CDR3 has 15 amino acids. The CDR3 sequence is CVSSWSSGYYNEQFF. The CDR3 region has the DNA TGTGTCAGCAGCTGGTCGTCTGGATACTACAATGAGCAGTTCTTC.

This clonotype appeared once. DNA for the CDR3: TGCAGTGCTAGTTATTCGGCAGGGCTAGGGTCTGGAAACACCATATATTTT. It translates to CSASYSAGLGSGNTIYF. V gene TRBV20-1 combines with J gene TRBJ1-3, with a tentative D call TRBD1 (5 bases). CDR3 length equals 17 residues. Trimming removed 3 bases at V and 1 base at J, with 19 bases between. Germline values: CDR1 DFQATT, CDR2 SNEGSKA (reference sequence).

This clonotype was counted at least ten times. The rearrangement joins TRBV7-2 to TRBJ2-1; 11 bases match TRBD2. V dropped 5 bases and J dropped 0; count of bases not matched to a gene: 6. Germline V CDR1 and CDR2: SGHTA, FQGNSA. The CDR3 runs to 17 residues. CDR3: CASSTTSGASSYNEQFF. CDR3 sequence (DNA): TGTGCCAGCAGCACGACTAGCGGGGCCAGCTCCTACAATGAGCAGTTCTTC.

This clonotype was observed a single time. The chain has TRBV29-1 and TRBJ2-1; D perhaps matches TRBD1 (6 bases). Trimming pared 4 bases from V and 6 bases from J, leaving 10 bases between. In germline, CDR1 is SQVTM, CDR2 ANQGSEA. There are 12 residues in the CDR3. In DNA, the CDR3 is TGCAGCGTTGCCCAGGGGTTCAATGAGCAGTTCTTC. Translating gives CSVAQGFNEQFF.

In this sample, this clonotype turned up many times. The chain links TRBV10-3 to TRBJ2-1; possibly TRBD1 for D (6 bases). CDR1 is ENHRY, CDR2 SYGVKD, per germline. The V gene lost 4 bases and the J gene lost 2 bases, with 9 bases spanning the gap. The CDR3 contains 14 residues. For the CDR3, the DNA is TGTGCCATCAGTGGGCAGGGGCCCTACAATGAGCAGTTCTTC. As protein: CAISGQGPYNEQFF.

The chain employs TRBV7-9 and TRBJ2-6; TRBD2 might be the D (5 bases). Trimming took 6 bases from V and 0 from J, leaving 12 bases between them. Germline CDR1 SEHNR, CDR2 FQNEAQ (reference sequence). This CDR3 is 16 amino acids long. As DNA, the CDR3 is TGTGCCAGCAGAAGGGAAGGGAGCTCTGGGGCCAACGTCCTGACTTTC. This translates into CASRREGSSGANVLTF.

As DNA, the CDR3 is TGCAGTGCTCCGGGACCGGGCAATTCACCCCTCCACTTT. Its protein is CSAPGPGNSPLHF. The chain couples TRBV20-1 to TRBJ1-6; D perhaps matches TRBD1 (5 bases). Germline lookup yields CDR1 DFQATT and CDR2 SNEGSKA (reference sequence). CDR3 length: 13 amino acids. Trimming stripped 5 bases from V and 7 bases from J, with 12 bases between.

The genes are TRBV6-5 and TRBJ2-1; 8 bases are shared with TRBD2. Germline V CDR1 and CDR2: MNHEY, SVGAGI. V dropped 3 bases and J dropped 8; count of bases not matched to a gene: 6. The CDR3 runs 14 residues. The CDR3: CASSYAGGVDEQFF. The CDR3 DNA sequence: TGTGCCAGCAGTTATGCGGGGGGTGTCGATGAGCAGTTCTTC.

This clonotype was detected many times. The chain combines TRBV27 with TRBJ1-5, with a tentative D call TRBD1 (5 bases). Between the trimmed V and J ends, which lost 6 bases and 1 base, there was a span of 10 bases. This CDR3 comprises 14 residues. CDR1 and CDR2 from the germline V gene are MNHEY and SMNVEV (reference sequence). The CDR3 reads CASSSGLSNQPQHF. The CDR3 nucleotides read TGTGCCAGCAGCTCAGGGTTGAGCAATCAGCCCCAGCATTTT.

This chain uses TRBV6-1 with TRBJ2-7, with D perhaps TRBD1 or TRBD2 (5 bases each). Trimming took off 6 bases at V and 4 bases at J, with 22 bases between the two ends. This CDR3 is 16 amino acids long. Germline assignment: CDR1 MNHNS and CDR2 SASEGT. The CDR3 DNA is TGTGCCAGCAGGATTCTCCACGGGGACGTATTTTACGAGCAGTACTTC. Its protein is CASRILHGDVFYEQYF.

This clonotype turned up a few times. The chain recombines TRBV6-1 with TRBJ2-7; 11 nucleotides align to TRBD2. Germline V CDR1 and CDR2: MNHNS, SASEGT. This CDR3 has 15 amino acids. Trimming cost V 6 bases and J 7 bases; bases outside gene matches: 11. The CDR3 reads CASRVRLAGLWEQYF. As DNA, the CDR3 is TGTGCCAGCAGGGTACGACTAGCGGGGCTTTGGGAGCAGTACTTC.

The chain is built from TRBV7-6 and TRBJ2-3; no clear D gene. The V and J ends lost 1 base and 1 base respectively, with 9 bases between them. Germline loops: CDR1 SGHVS, CDR2 FNYEAQ. This CDR3 has 15 amino acids. The CDR3 nucleotides read TGTGCCAGCAGCTTAGAGGGAAGTGGCACAGATACGCAGTATTTT. Amino acid sequence: CASSLEGSGTDTQYF.